A single sample is the source of the 19 T cell receptor beta chains below, sequenced in a study of OX40 agonist ivuxolimab in advanced cancers. Generated by immunoSEQ multiplex PCR, the TCRdb table keeps only in-frame clones and is missing some. The profile covers 85,000 to 95,000 clones, with 89% appearing a single time and approximately 0.3% taken by the ten largest. Source: CD4+ or CD8+ T cells sorted from blood, taken in a trial of the OX40 agonist ivuxolimab. The receptor set was obtained from an adult with an advanced solid tumor such as melanoma, head and neck, liver or kidney cancer.

This sequence joins TRBV5-4 and TRBJ2-1, with D tentatively TRBD2 (6 bases). The V end lost 6 bases, the J end lost 5 bases, and 18 bases lay between the germline ends. Germline lookup yields CDR1 SGHNT and CDR2 YYREEE (reference sequence). The CDR3 covers 15 residues. The CDR3 here is CASTQTGLVDNEQFF. CDR3 DNA sequence: TGTGCCAGCACTCAGACGGGACTGGTTGACAATGAGCAGTTCTTC.

The rearrangement joins TRBV2 to TRBJ2-7, with no clear D. V lost 2 bases, J lost 3 bases, and 5 bases lay in between. CDR3 length: 12 residues. From germline, CDR1 is SNHLY and CDR2 FYNNEI. In DNA, the CDR3 is TGTGCCAGCAGTGAAAAACTCTACGAGCAGTACTTC. Its translation: CASSEKLYEQYF. The variable domain in full, completed from reference TRBV2 and TRBJ2-7, reads EPEVTQTPSHQVTQMGQEVILRCVPISNHLYFYWYRQILGQKVEFLVSFYNNEISEKSEIFDDQFSVERPDGSNFTLKIRSTKLEDSAMYFCASSEKLYEQYFGPGTRLTVT.

This chain connects TRBV18 to TRBJ1-5; 10 bases fit TRBD1. V was pared by 3 bases and J by 10 bases, with 6 bases of the junction left unmatched. Germline V lookup: CDR1 KGHSH, CDR2 LQKENI. The CDR3 is 14 residues long. In DNA, the CDR3 is TGTGCCAGCTCACCCGGACAGGGGGATCGACCCCAGCATTTT. This encodes CASSPGQGDRPQHF.

This clone was observed a single time. The gene calls are TRBV7-9 and TRBJ1-2; 12 positions agree with TRBD1. The V gene's germline CDR1 is SEHNR and CDR2 FQNEAQ (reference sequence). The CDR3 loop spans 16 amino acids. V lost 5 bases and J lost 3; bases outside the gene matches: 7. The CDR3 loop is CASSRPGQGADYGYTF. The CDR3 DNA reads as TGTGCCAGCAGCCGACCGGGACAGGGGGCCGACTATGGCTACACCTTC.

The rearrangement joins TRBV11-3 to TRBJ2-7; D is undetermined. The V gene's germline CDR1 is SGHNT and CDR2 YENEEA. The CDR3 runs 13 residues. V gave up 5 bases and J gave up 7 bases, with 15 bases separating them. CDR3 nucleotides: TGTGCCAGCAGCCTAACACCGTCGAGGGAGCAGTACTTC. As protein: CASSLTPSREQYF.

The chain joins TRBV28 to TRBJ2-7; no definite D call. Germline V gene lookup returns CDR1 MDHEN and CDR2 SYDVKM. V was pared by 2 bases and J by 3 bases, with 17 bases between. This CDR3 is 16 amino acids long. The CDR3 reads CASSLRRLLTYYEQYF. The CDR3 DNA sequence: TGTGCCAGCAGTTTAAGGCGACTCCTGACTTACTACGAGCAGTACTTC.

The chain carries TRBV7-8 and TRBJ1-1; D remains ambiguous. V dropped 7 bases and J dropped 5 bases, with 17 bases sitting between them. The CDR3 totals 14 residues. Germline lookup yields CDR1 SGHVS and CDR2 FQNEAQ. The CDR3 DNA sequence: TGTGCCAGCAAAACAGCGATCCTGGGGACTGAAGCTTTCTTT. The encoded protein is CASKTAILGTEAFF.

V is TRBV18 and J is TRBJ2-6; perhaps TRBD2 as D (5 bases). Trimming took off 2 bases at V and 1 base at J, with 6 bases between the two ends. Germline V gene lookup returns CDR1 KGHSH and CDR2 LQKENI. The CDR3 has 15 amino acids. CDR3 bases: TGTGCCAGCTCACCATGGGAGTCTGGGGCCAACGTCCTGACTTTC. Protein sequence: CASSPWESGANVLTF.

This chain links TRBV6-5 with TRBJ1-1; the D gene is possibly TRBD1 (6 bases). The CDR3 contains 13 residues. In germline, CDR1 is MNHEY, CDR2 SVGAGI. The V end lost 7 bases, the J end lost 6 bases, and 15 bases lay between the germline ends. The CDR3 here is CASTRGSQSEAFF. The CDR3 DNA reads TGTGCCAGCACGAGGGGGAGTCAGTCTGAAGCTTTCTTT.

This chain uses TRBV5-1 with TRBJ2-7; perhaps D is TRBD1 or TRBD2 (5 bases each). CDR3 length: 15 residues. Trimming stripped 0 bases from V and 0 bases from J, with 10 bases between. Germline V gene data show CDR1 as SGHRS and CDR2 as YFSETQ. The CDR3 reads CASSLDPGPSYEQYF. The CDR3 bases are TGCGCCAGCAGCTTGGACCCGGGGCCCTCCTACGAGCAGTACTTC.

The V and J genes are TRBV30 and TRBJ1-2; D call uncertain. V was trimmed by 3 bases and J by 2 bases, leaving 10 bases between them. Germline-derived CDR1 and CDR2 are GTSNPN and SVGIG (reference sequence). CDR3 length equals 13 residues. The CDR3 loop is CAWSLRWNYGYTF. Here the CDR3 DNA reads TGTGCCTGGAGCCTGAGATGGAACTATGGCTACACCTTC.

The J gene is TRBJ2-1, the V gene TRBV9; 12 bases agree with TRBD2. The V segment lost 3 bases and the J segment 2 bases; nucleotides outside the gene matches: 3. The CDR3 sequence is 16 residues long. Germline CDR1 is SGDLS and CDR2 is YYNGEE. The CDR3 DNA reads as TGTGCCAGCAGCGCCCGACTAGCGGGGGCCTACAATGAGCAGTTCTTC. Translating it yields CASSARLAGAYNEQFF.

This clone was observed a single time. The chain has TRBV4-3 and TRBJ1-1; D is possibly TRBD1 (5 bases). CDR1 is LGHNA and CDR2 is YSLEER in the germline V gene. This CDR3 spans 14 amino acids. V was cut by 0 bases and J by 14 bases, with 19 bases left in between. The CDR3 is CASSQDRATGIAFF. In DNA, the CDR3 is TGCGCCAGCAGCCAAGACAGAGCAACAGGTATTGCCTTCTTT.

V is TRBV6-6 and J is TRBJ1-2, with a tentative D call TRBD1 (6 bases). CDR1 and CDR2 (germline): MNHNY, SVGAGI (reference sequence). V lost 5 bases and J lost 2, with 9 bases in between. This CDR3 region has 13 residues. The chain's CDR3 is CASSLRGNYGYTF. The CDR3 DNA is TGTGCCAGCAGTCTCAGGGGAAACTATGGCTACACCTTC.

J is TRBJ1-2 and V is TRBV11-1; D may be TRBD1 (5 bases). V lost 4 bases, J lost 8 bases, and 20 bases lay in between. Germline loops: CDR1 SGHAT, CDR2 FQDESV (reference sequence). This CDR3 comprises 15 residues. CDR3 nucleotides: TGTGCCAGCAGCTCCCTGCGAGACAGTGATCCGGGCTACACCTTC. Encoded protein: CASSSLRDSDPGYTF.

The chain carries TRBV5-8 and TRBJ2-1, with D perhaps matching TRBD2 (6 bases). V lost 5 bases to trimming and J lost 5 bases, with 20 bases between them. Germline lookup yields CDR1 SGHTS and CDR2 YDEGEE. This CDR3 is built from 16 residues. CDR3 coding DNA: TGTGCCAGCAGTCGCGGGACCTTCGTAGCTAACAATGAGCAGTTCTTC. This gives the protein CASSRGTFVANNEQFF.

This clone appeared a single time. This chain joins TRBV7-9 and TRBJ1-6, with 8 nucleotides matching TRBD1. The junction had 5 bases not matched to a gene; V was cut back by 6 bases and J by 7 bases. The CDR3 covers 14 residues. CDR1 is SEHNR, CDR2 FQNEAQ, per germline (reference sequence). CDR3 bases: TGTGCCAGCAGTCCAGGGGGCGCGAATTCACCCCTCCACTTT. This encodes CASSPGGANSPLHF.

This clone was found once. The genes are TRBV7-9 and TRBJ1-5; a possible D gene is TRBD1 (6 bases). The V gene's germline CDR1 is SEHNR and CDR2 FQNEAQ (reference sequence). The germline V and J ends were trimmed by 3 bases and 3 bases, with 9 bases remaining between them. The CDR3 spans 14 residues. The CDR3 sequence is CASSFTGLNQPQHF. The CDR3 DNA is TGTGCCAGCAGCTTTACAGGGCTCAATCAGCCCCAGCATTTT.

The J gene is TRBJ2-1, the V gene TRBV2; D may be TRBD1 (5 bases). Trimming took 0 bases from V and 11 from J, leaving 14 bases between them. This CDR3 is built from 14 residues. Germline CDR1 and CDR2: SNHLY and FYNNEI. For the CDR3, the DNA is TGTGCCAGCAGTGAAGCGTCCCTGACAGATCAGCAGTTCTTC. Translating it yields CASSEASLTDQQFF.